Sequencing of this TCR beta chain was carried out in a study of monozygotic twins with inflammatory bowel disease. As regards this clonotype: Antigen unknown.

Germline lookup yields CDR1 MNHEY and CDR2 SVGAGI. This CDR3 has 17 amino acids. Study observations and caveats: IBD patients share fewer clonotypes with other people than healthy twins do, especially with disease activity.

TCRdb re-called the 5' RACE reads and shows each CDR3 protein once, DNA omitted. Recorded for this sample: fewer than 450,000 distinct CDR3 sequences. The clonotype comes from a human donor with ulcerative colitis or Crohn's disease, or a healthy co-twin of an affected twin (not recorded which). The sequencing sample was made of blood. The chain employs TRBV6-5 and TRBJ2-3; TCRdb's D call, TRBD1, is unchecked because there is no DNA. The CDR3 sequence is CASSYRWLEGGTDTQYF.